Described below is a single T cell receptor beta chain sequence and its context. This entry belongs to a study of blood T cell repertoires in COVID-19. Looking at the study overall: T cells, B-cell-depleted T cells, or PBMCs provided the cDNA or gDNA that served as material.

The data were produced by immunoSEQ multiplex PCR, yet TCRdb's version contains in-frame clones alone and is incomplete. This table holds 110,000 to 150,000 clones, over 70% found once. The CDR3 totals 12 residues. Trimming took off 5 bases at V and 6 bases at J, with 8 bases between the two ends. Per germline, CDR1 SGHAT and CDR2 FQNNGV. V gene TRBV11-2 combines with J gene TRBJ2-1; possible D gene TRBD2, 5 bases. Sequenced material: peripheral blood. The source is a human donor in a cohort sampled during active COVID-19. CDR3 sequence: CASSRTFNEQFF. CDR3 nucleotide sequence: TGTGCCAGCAGCCGGACTTTCAATGAGCAGTTCTTC.